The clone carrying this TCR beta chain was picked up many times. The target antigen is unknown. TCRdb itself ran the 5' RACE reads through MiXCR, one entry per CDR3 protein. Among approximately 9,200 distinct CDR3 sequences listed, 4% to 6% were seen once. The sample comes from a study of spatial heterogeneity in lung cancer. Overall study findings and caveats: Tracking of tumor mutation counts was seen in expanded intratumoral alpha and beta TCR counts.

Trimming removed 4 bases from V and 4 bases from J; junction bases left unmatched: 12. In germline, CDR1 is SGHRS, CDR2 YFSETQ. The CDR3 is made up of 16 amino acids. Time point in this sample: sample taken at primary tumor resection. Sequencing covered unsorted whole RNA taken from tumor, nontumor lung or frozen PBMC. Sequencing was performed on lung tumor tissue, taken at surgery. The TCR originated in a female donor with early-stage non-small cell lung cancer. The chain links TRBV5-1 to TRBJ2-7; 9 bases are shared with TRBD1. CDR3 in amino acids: CASSLSGQGPGYEQYF. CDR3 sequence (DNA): TGCGCCAGCAGCCTATCCGGACAGGGGCCGGGGTACGAGCAGTACTTC. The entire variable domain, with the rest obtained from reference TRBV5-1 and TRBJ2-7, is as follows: KAGVTQTPRYLIKTRGQQVTLSCSPISGHRSVSWYQQTPGQGLQFLFEYFSETQRNKGNFPGRFSGRQFSNSRSEMNVSTLELGDSALYLCASSLSGQGPGYEQYFGPGTRLTVT.